This T cell receptor (beta chain) was identified during a study of control samples from healthy donors and cancer patients. TCRdb keeps only in-frame clones here, not all; method: immunoSEQ multiplex PCR. Counted here are 150,000 to 180,000 clones, about 94% occurring once; the ten biggest clones make up about 5.6%. Trimming shortened V by 5 bases and J by 8 bases, and 15 bases separated the two germline ends. The V gene's germline CDR1 is SGHAT and CDR2 FQNNGV. The length of the CDR3 is 14 residues. The sequenced sample consisted of blood. The chain joins TRBV11-2 to TRBJ1-4; tentatively, D is TRBD1 (5 bases). The sequence came from a man in his forties or fifties in good health. The CDR3 reads CASSPRPAGEKLFF. Written as DNA, the CDR3 is TGTGCCAGCAGCCCGCGACCGGCAGGGGAAAAACTGTTTTTT. Combining the CDR3 with reference TRBV11-2 and TRBJ1-4 gives the whole variable domain EAGVAQSPRYKIIEKRQSVAFWCNPISGHATLYWYQQILGQGPKLLIQFQNNGVVDDSQLPKDRFSAERLKGVDSTLKIQPAKLEDSAVYLCASSPRPAGEKLFFGSGTQLSVL.